The entry that follows covers one T cell receptor beta chain sequence. Its antigen specificity is not known. TRB rearrangements were amplified by multiplex PCR using a touch-down protocol with TRB-A and TRB-B primer pools mixed in one tube. Illumina adapters and sample indices were added to the amplicons through two consecutive PCR reactions performed with Phusion HS II polymerase. The amplicons were purified from gel with the NucleoSpin Gel and PCR Clean-up kit, after which the amplicons were quantified by Qubit and checked for quality on an Agilent 2100 Bioanalyzer. Sequencing of the libraries was done on an Illumina MiSeq with paired-end, single-indexed, 600-cycle runs. On the study's bioinformatics: TRB reads were aligned and assembled with MiXCR version 2.1.12 using the default MiXCR reference library. A clone was defined by each unique CDR3 nucleotide sequence, and analysis was restricted to productive sequences with at least two reads. Repertoire diversity was assessed with alpha-parameterized diversity profiles (alpha 0 to 5), including the Shannon (alpha 1) and Simpson (alpha 2) indices, which were computed with an R script. The tcR package was used to compute combinatorial TRB VJ usage, which was then compared between cohorts by principal component analysis with ade4. TCRbeta CDR3s were clustered with GLIPH on cohort pairs matched by age and read depth, and cluster frequencies were compared by Wilcoxon test. The reads, reprocessed by TCRdb, yield one row per CDR3 protein sequence and no DNA. The V and J calls here are based on TCRdb, not the publication. This specimen's table enumerates fewer than 6,500 distinct CDR3 sequences. The top ten clonotypes cover roughly 8.2% of the sample.

The CDR3 goes from the cysteine to the phenylalanine over 16 residues. No DNA is listed. CDR1 and CDR2 were assigned from the germline V gene as SGHNT and YENEEA. This specimen belongs to a study of T cell clusters in autoimmune cytopenias (dated by TCRdb to between 2018 and 2021). Some background on the complete study: Healthy donor controls had a mean age of around 56 years and a median age of about 62 years, with about half of the roughly 45 female. The comparison group for autoimmune hepatitis repertoires was more than 20 healthy donors matched for age and sex. TRB sequencing reached a median depth of approximately 50,000 reads per sample and yielded a median of approximately 2,200 distinct TRB clonotypes per sample. The goal of the study was to determine whether autoimmune cytopenia patients have a disease-specific immune repertoire signature that could serve as a blood-based biomarker. For primary cytopenia, 25 age-matched healthy donors were used as controls, and for secondary cytopenia, about 15 age-matched CLL patients were used as controls. In autoimmune cytopenia patients, peripheral blood TRB and IGH repertoires were sequenced during active disease and over treatment follow-up, together with healthy, CLL and autoimmune hepatitis controls.

Each sample's TRB amplification started from approximately 250 ng of peripheral blood genomic DNA, which corresponds to 38,000 or so genome equivalents. The paper's findings and limits, for the study overall: In the comparison of secondary cytopenia with CLL, the cluster-lack signature was not observed, apparently because the dominant lymphoma-associated repertoire masked the signature. The T cell clusters were defined only in silico, and the functional role of the clusters was left to be validated experimentally. GLIPH results suggested that primary autoimmune cytopenia patients were missing physiological T cell clusters, with under 55 clusters found only in healthy donors compared with some 17 found only in patients. Healthy donors showed almost three-fold more exclusive TRB clusters than active autoimmune hepatitis patients, consistent with an autoimmunity-wide signature. Shifts in the TRB repertoire, including less even repertoires in secondary cytopenia and CLL, were mostly a reflection of lymphoma bias and not of autoimmunity.

These sequences were also reported in another study, on T cell repertoires in aging, cancer and after chemotherapy. The second paper states: The donors fell into six age groups ranging from 30 or younger to 70 or older, and each group had at least three individuals. Control TCR repertoires from healthy donors were recorded over several months to years, and clear clonal overlap was observed across re-sampling. The full dataset contained 8.5 million to 10 million TCR reads. Significantly lower blood TCR diversity and higher clonality were observed in untreated patients with hematological or solid cancers than in age-matched healthy donors. In healthy donors, the decline in TCR diversity with age was mainly explained by loss of richness, whereas in cancer patients loss of evenness was also found to contribute. Median generation probability increased over the chemotherapy interval in both cancer cohorts, suggesting repertoire reconstitution through rebound thymic output. According to the authors, the repertoire data do not permit conclusions about immunological memory after chemotherapy. The study profiled peripheral blood TCR beta repertoires from healthy donors and cancer patients to examine immunoaging and T cell reconstitution after chemotherapy. A cohort of over 200 cancer patients (around 94 with hematological and approximately 120 with solid cancers) was assembled, and 95 healthy donors were included as a reference group. TRB sequences were processed with MiXCR versions 2.12 and 3.0.5. Shannon diversity, evenness, clonality (one minus evenness), and alpha-parameterized diversity profiles from alpha 0 to 5 were included as repertoire metrics. The IGoR algorithm was used to calculate generation probabilities of clones in the paired pre- and post-chemotherapy samples.

The V gene is TRBV11-3 and the J gene is TRBJ2-1; TCRdb indicates TRBD2, and absent DNA this call remains unverified. The clonotype was recovered from a human donor in good health. Material for sequencing was peripheral blood. For the CDR3, the sequence is CASSSGSGGRYNEQFF.